The clone carrying this T cell receptor beta chain was observed once. CD4+ cells were split into CD45RA+ naive and CD45RA-negative memory subsets. Repertoires were generated with immunoSEQ multiplex PCR, while TCRdb's copy carries only in-frame clones and drops some. The sample shows fewer than 3 million clones, around 90% of them seen only once. The V gene lost 3 bases and the J gene lost 1 base, with 9 bases spanning the gap. This CDR3 region has 14 residues. Germline V gives CDR1 MNHNS, CDR2 SASEGT. This record comes from a study of shared clonotypes between healthy human individuals. Sequencing was done on a sample of naive CD4+ T cells from PBMCs. Subset meaning: CD45RA+ positively selected. This sequence joins TRBV6-1 and TRBJ1-1, with D unresolved. This TCR was recovered from a young man in good health. Some clones in this sample may be carry-over from other donors' samples. CDR3 in amino acids: CASSDQQTNTEAFF. The CDR3 region has the DNA TGTGCCAGCAGTGATCAACAGACGAACACTGAAGCTTTCTTT.